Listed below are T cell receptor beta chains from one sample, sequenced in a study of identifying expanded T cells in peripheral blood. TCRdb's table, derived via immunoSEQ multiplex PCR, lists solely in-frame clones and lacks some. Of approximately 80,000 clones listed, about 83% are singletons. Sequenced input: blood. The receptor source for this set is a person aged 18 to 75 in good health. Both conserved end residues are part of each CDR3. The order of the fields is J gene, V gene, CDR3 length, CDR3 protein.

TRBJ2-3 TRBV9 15 CASSVEGDRTDTQYF
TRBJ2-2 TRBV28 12 CASRPDTGELFF
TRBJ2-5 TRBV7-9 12 CASSPTAETQYF
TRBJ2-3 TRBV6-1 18 CASSDFREIPRSTDTQYF
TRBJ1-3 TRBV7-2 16 CASSLTGGNSGNTIYF
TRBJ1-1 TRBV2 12 CASSDWNTEAFF
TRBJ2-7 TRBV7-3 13 CASSLQGDGEQYF
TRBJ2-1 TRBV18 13 CASSTGADNEQFF
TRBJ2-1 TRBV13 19 CASSFFGTSGRASYNEQFF
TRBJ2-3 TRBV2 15 CATGGTASEGGTQYF
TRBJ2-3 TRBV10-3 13 CAINRQGAGTQYF
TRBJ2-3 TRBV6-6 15 CASSREGASTDTQYF
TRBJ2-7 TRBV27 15 CASSLPGQGIGEQYF
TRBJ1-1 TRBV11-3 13 CASSLSGRTEAFF
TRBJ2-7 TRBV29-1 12 CSVADSSYEQYF
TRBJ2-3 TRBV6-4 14 CASSSSSGADTQYF
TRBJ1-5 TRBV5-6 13 CASSFSPDQPQHF
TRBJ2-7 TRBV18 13 CASSPGGVGEQYF
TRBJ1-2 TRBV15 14 CATSTRSTGEGYTF
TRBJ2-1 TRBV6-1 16 CASSEFGGNTYNEQFF
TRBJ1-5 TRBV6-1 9 CASSWPQHF
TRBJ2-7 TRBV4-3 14 CASSQDISPLEQYF
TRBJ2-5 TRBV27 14 CASSREGDQETQYF
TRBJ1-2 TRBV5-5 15 CASTLKGQGGYGYTF
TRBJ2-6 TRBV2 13 CASVNAGANVLTF
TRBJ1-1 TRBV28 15 CASSPTGTSVDEAFF
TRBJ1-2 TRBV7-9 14 CASSLGRNNYGYTF
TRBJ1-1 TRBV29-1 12 CSVARGNTEAFF
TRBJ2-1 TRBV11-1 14 CASRSTGGYNEQFF
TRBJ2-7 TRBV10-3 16 CAISESGTGGSYEQYF